This TCR beta chain was sequenced in a study of T cell responses to AZD1222 COVID-19 vaccine. The protocol was immunoSEQ multiplex PCR, while the TCRdb copy is restricted to in-frame clones and leaves out a portion. The repertoire has some 140,000 clones, around 90% of them found once; the top ten carry roughly 6%. The ends were cut back, 3 bases at V and 2 bases at J, with 11 bases in the middle. The germline V gene encodes CDR1 SGHNT and CDR2 YYREEE (reference sequence). The CDR3 extends over 15 amino acids. For this clone: The antigen remains undetermined.

Findings and limits, study-wide: Seropositive AZD1222 recipients at baseline numbered only five or six. Two AZD1222 doses significantly raised spike-specific TCR breadth and depth over controls. Variant regions that are unmutated are reportedly the target of nearly half of spike-specific TCRs.

The chain has TRBV5-4 and TRBJ1-4; D is perhaps TRBD1 (6 bases). The source of this sequence is an adult in good health. Source: peripheral blood, taken on day 0 of AZD1222 vaccination. CDR3 DNA: TGTGCCAGCAGCTACCGGGGGCTGACTAATGAAAAACTGTTTTTT. This encodes CASSYRGLTNEKLFF. Full variable domain (missing parts from reference TRBV5-4 and TRBJ1-4): ETGVTQSPTHLIKTRGQQVTLRCSSQSGHNTVSWYQQALGQGPQFIFQYYREEENGRGNFPPRFSGLQFPNYSSELNVNALELDDSALYLCASSYRGLTNEKLFFGSGTQLSVL.